The sequence of this T cell receptor beta chain was determined in a study of T cell repertoires in aging, cancer and after chemotherapy. The V segment lost 6 bases and the J segment 7 bases; nucleotides outside the gene matches: 8. The CDR3 extends over 14 amino acids. Germline CDR1 and CDR2: KGHSH and LQKENI. Rearranged V-D-J TRB sequences were amplified with a mixed TRB-A/B primer pool. TCRdb used MiXCR to reprocess the multiplex PCR reads, holding one entry per CDR3 protein. The data show a few thousand distinct CDR3 sequences, with roughly a quarter seen just once and about 4.5% held by the top ten. In its sample, this clonotype is medium-sized. Peripheral blood genomic DNA, not sorted cells or RNA, was the template.

This receptor was identified in a human donor with a blood cancer. The genes are TRBV18 and TRBJ1-4; 7 bases map to TRBD1. Sequencing was done on a sample of blood. CDR3 bases: TGTGCCAGCTCGCTTCGACAGGGTGGTGAAAAACTGTTTTTT. It yields the protein CASSLRQGGEKLFF. The full variable domain, completed using reference TRBV18 and TRBJ1-4, is NAGVMQNPRHLVRRRGQEARLRCSPMKGHSHVYWYRQLPEEGLKFMVYLQKENIIDESGMPKERFSAEFPKEGPSILRIQQVVRGDSAAYFCASSLRQGGEKLFFGSGTQLSVL.